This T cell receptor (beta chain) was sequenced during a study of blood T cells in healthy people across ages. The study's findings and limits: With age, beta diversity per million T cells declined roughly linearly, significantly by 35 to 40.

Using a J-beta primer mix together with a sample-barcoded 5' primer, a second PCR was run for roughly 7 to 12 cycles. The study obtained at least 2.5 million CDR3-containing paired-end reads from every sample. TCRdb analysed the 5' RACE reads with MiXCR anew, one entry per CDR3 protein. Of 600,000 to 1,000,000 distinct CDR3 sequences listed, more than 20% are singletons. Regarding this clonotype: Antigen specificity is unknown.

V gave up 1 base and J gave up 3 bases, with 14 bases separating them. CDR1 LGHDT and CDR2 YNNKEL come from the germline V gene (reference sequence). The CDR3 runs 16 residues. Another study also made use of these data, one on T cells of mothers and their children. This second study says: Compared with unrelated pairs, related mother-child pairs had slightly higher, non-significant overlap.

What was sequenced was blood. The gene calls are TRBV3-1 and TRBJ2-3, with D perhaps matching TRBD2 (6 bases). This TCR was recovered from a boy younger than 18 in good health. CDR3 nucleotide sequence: TGTGCCAGCAGCCAAGTTGACGCGGGGATTACAGATACGCAGTATTTT. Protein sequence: CASSQVDAGITDTQYF.